This passage covers 23 T cell receptor beta chains from one sample sequenced in a study of response to subunit inactivated influenza vaccine. TCRdb reprocessed the RT-PCR reads with MiXCR, giving one entry per CDR3 protein. The sample has more than 700,000 distinct CDR3 sequences, 21% seen once. This material consisted of PBMCs from blood, taken roughly 5 days after vaccination. The receptors shown here come from a man between 45 and 60 years old who received an inactivated influenza vaccine.

The V and J genes are TRBV7-2 and TRBJ2-5; TRBD1 or TRBD2 may be the D gene (7 bases each). The V gene's germline CDR1 is SGHTA and CDR2 FQGNSA. CDR3 length equals 14 residues. V was clipped by 4 bases and J by 4 bases, with 13 bases between them. CDR3: CASSSQGGLETQYF. In DNA form, the CDR3 reads TGTGCCAGCAGCTCTCAGGGGGGGCTAGAGACCCAGTACTTC.

A few counts support this clonotype. J is TRBJ1-5 and V is TRBV24-1; 7 bases agree with TRBD1. V lost 5 bases, J lost 6 bases, and 3 bases stayed unmatched. The CDR3 is 13 amino acids. Germline-derived CDR1 and CDR2 are KGHDR and SFDVKD. The CDR3 nucleotides are TGTGCCACCAGTGCGGACAGGTCTCAGCCCCAGCATTTT. Its translation: CATSADRSQPQHF.

The rearrangement uses TRBV18 and TRBJ1-1; D unclear. The CDR3 is made up of 13 amino acids. Germline V CDR1 and CDR2: KGHSH, LQKENI. Trimming removed 4 bases from V and 1 base from J, with 7 bases in between. DNA of the CDR3: TGTGCCAGCTCACAAGACAAGAACACTGAAGCTTTCTTT. Residues: CASSQDKNTEAFF.

The J gene is TRBJ1-1, the V gene TRBV12-3 or TRBV12-4; D is unclear. V lost 5 bases and J 2 bases, leaving 9 bases between the germline ends. This CDR3 is 13 amino acids long. The CDR3, as DNA: TGTGCCAGCAGTAGACTAATTAACACTGAAGCTTTCTTT. This translates into CASSRLINTEAFF.

CDR3 protein: CASSQGVVTSSYGYTF. CDR3 bases: TGCGCCAGCAGCCAAGGCGTGGTCACCTCGAGCTATGGCTACACCTTC. The V call is TRBV4-1, the J call TRBJ1-2; D remains ambiguous. The CDR3 sequence is 16 residues long. Germline lookup yields CDR1 MGHRA and CDR2 YSYEKL. V gave up 1 base and J gave up 4 bases, with 16 bases separating them.

The CDR3 nucleotides read TGTGCCAGCAGCCCGGGGACTAGCGGTTTCGACGGCAATGAGCAGTTCTTC. The encoded protein is CASSPGTSGFDGNEQFF. The chain recombines TRBV7-3 with TRBJ2-1; 11 nucleotides align to TRBD2. Germline V gene lookup returns CDR1 SGHTA and CDR2 FQGTGA. CDR3 length equals 17 residues. Trimming cost V 5 bases and J 6 bases; bases outside gene matches: 12. The full variable domain, its missing parts supplied by reference TRBV7-3 and TRBJ2-1, is GAGVSQTPSNKVTEKGKYVELRCDPISGHTALYWYRQSLGQGPEFLIYFQGTGAADDSGLPNDRFFAVRPEGSVSTLKIQRTERGDSAVYLCASSPGTSGFDGNEQFFGPGTRLTVL.

This clonotype was seen only a few times. The chain recombines TRBV29-1 with TRBJ2-3; 7 bases line up with TRBD2. Trimming took 4 bases from V and 1 from J; bases not matched to a gene: 5. The CDR3 length is 14 residues. CDR1 and CDR2 (germline): SQVTM, ANQGSEA. The CDR3 sequence is CSVGFRGGTDTQYF. In nucleotides, the CDR3 is TGCAGCGTTGGGTTTCGGGGGGGCACAGATACGCAGTATTTT.

This clonotype was seen only a few times. The chain uses TRBV19 and TRBJ1-2, with D unresolved. V dropped 5 bases and J dropped 5 bases, with 6 bases sitting between them. Germline-derived CDR1 and CDR2 are LNHDA and SQIVND (reference sequence). This CDR3 comprises 11 residues. Here the CDR3 DNA reads TGTGCCAGTAGTCTGGAGTATGGCTACACCTTC. Its translation is CASSLEYGYTF.

The chain carries TRBV11-2 and TRBJ1-1; D unresolved. From germline, CDR1 is SGHAT and CDR2 FQNNGV. V was pared by 5 bases and J by 0 bases, with 16 bases between. The CDR3 extends over 16 amino acids. Here the CDR3 DNA reads TGTGCCAGCAGCCCCGGGGTTCGACGGGTGAACACTGAAGCTTTCTTT. Encoded protein: CASSPGVRRVNTEAFF.

This clonotype has a count of ten or more. CDR3 nucleotides: TGTGCCATCAAAGGCAACAGGGGAATGACGGATTCACCCCTCCACTTT. This gives the protein CAIKGNRGMTDSPLHF. This chain uses TRBV10-3 with TRBJ1-6; 7 bases map to TRBD1. The V segment lost 7 bases and the J segment 8 bases; nucleotides outside the gene matches: 14. The CDR3 contains 16 residues. The V gene's germline CDR1 is ENHRY and CDR2 SYGVKD.

This clonotype was found a few times. This chain uses TRBV4-3 with TRBJ2-1, with TRBD2 identical over 7 bases. The trim removed 1 base at V and 3 bases at J, leaving 9 bases unmatched. The CDR3 loop spans 17 amino acids. Germline CDR1 LGHNA, CDR2 YSLEER. Here the CDR3 reads CASSQGWGRVVYNEQFF. The CDR3, as DNA: TGCGCCAGCAGCCAAGGTTGGGGGAGGGTCGTCTACAATGAGCAGTTCTTC.

This clonotype has a count of ten or more. The V call is TRBV25-1, the J call TRBJ2-7; no clear D. With 4 bases removed from V and 0 bases from J, the gap between germline ends came to 7 bases. Germline-derived CDR1 and CDR2 are MGHDK and SYGVNS. The CDR3 consists of 13 residues. CDR3 protein: CASSALDSYEQYF. Written as DNA, the CDR3 is TGTGCCAGCAGTGCCCTGGACTCCTACGAGCAGTACTTC.

This clonotype was detected many times. The chain links TRBV29-1 to TRBJ1-3, with 7 positions matching TRBD1. CDR1 is SQVTM and CDR2 is ANQGSEA in the germline V gene. The CDR3 covers 16 residues. The V segment lost 4 bases and the J segment 0 bases; nucleotides outside the gene matches: 9. This CDR3 reads CSVAGGQISSGNTIYF. The CDR3 coding sequence is TGCAGCGTTGCGGGGGGACAGATATCCTCTGGAAACACCATATATTTT.

This clonotype was observed a handful of times. The chain joins TRBV7-6 to TRBJ1-1; the match to TRBD1 covers 7 bases. Germline V gene sequence: CDR1 SGHVS, CDR2 FNYEAQ. This CDR3 is built from 16 residues. Trimming at V came to 1 base and at J to 0 bases, leaving 5 bases not matched to a gene. The CDR3 loop is CASSLGQGLLNTEAFF. The CDR3 nucleotides read TGTGCCAGCAGCTTAGGACAGGGCTTATTGAACACTGAAGCTTTCTTT.

The V gene is TRBV4-1, the J gene TRBJ2-7; D remains unclear. V was shortened by 4 bases and J by 1 base, with 11 bases between the two germline ends. Per the germline V gene, CDR1 is MGHRA and CDR2 is YSYEKL. This CDR3 has 14 residues. In DNA, the CDR3 is TGCGCCAGCAGCCCTTGGGAACCATCCTACGAGCAGTACTTC. Encoded protein: CASSPWEPSYEQYF.

This clonotype was found a few times. The genes are TRBV20-1 and TRBJ2-1; TRBD2 might be the D (5 bases). V was clipped by 4 bases and J by 5 bases, with 6 bases between them. CDR1 DFQATT and CDR2 SNEGSKA come from the germline V gene (reference sequence). The CDR3 is 11 amino acids. The chain's CDR3 is CSATGNNEQFF. The CDR3, as DNA: TGCAGTGCTACCGGGAACAATGAGCAGTTCTTC.

The table lists this clonotype with a few counts. The genes are TRBV11-2 and TRBJ2-7, with TRBD1 matching over 8 bases. CDR1 and CDR2 (germline): SGHAT, FQNNGV. The J segment lost 6 bases and the V segment lost 9 bases, leaving 10 bases of the junction unmatched. The CDR3 length is 13 residues. The DNA of the CDR3 is TGTGCCAGTTCCCAGGCAGGGGGCTCCGAGCAGTACTTC. Translated, it gives CASSQAGGSEQYF. Complete variable domain (other parts from reference TRBV11-2 and TRBJ2-7): EAGVAQSPRYKIIEKRQSVAFWCNPISGHATLYWYQQILGQGPKLLIQFQNNGVVDDSQLPKDRFSAERLKGVDSTLKIQPAKLEDSAVYLCASSQAGGSEQYFGPGTRLTVT.

This clonotype turned up a few times. The rearrangement uses TRBV10-3 and TRBJ2-3; 7 nucleotides agree with TRBD2. Germline V lookup: CDR1 ENHRY, CDR2 SYGVKD. This CDR3 contains 15 residues. V was pared by 7 bases and J by 0 bases, with 7 bases of the junction left unmatched. The CDR3 region has the DNA TGTGCCATCACCCCGACTAGCAGTAGCACAGATACGCAGTATTTT. It yields the protein CAITPTSSSTDTQYF.

The chain recombines TRBV4-2 with TRBJ1-1; unclear D gene. The germline gives CDR1 LGHNA, CDR2 YNFKEQ. The CDR3 is made up of 16 amino acids. Trimming removed 0 bases from V and 5 bases from J, with 16 bases in between. CDR3 residues: CASSQDPGAPWTEAFF. The CDR3, as DNA: TGTGCCAGCAGCCAAGATCCGGGAGCGCCATGGACTGAAGCTTTCTTT.

The rearrangement joins TRBV7-2 to TRBJ2-1, with a weak D call TRBD2 (7 bases). Germline CDR1 and CDR2: SGHTA and FQGNSA. The CDR3 loop spans 15 amino acids. Trimming removed 5 bases from V and 5 bases from J, with 16 bases in between. CDR3 in amino acids: CASSTTAGAHNEQFF. The CDR3 DNA reads TGTGCCAGCAGCACGACGGCGGGGGCGCACAATGAGCAGTTCTTC. The whole variable domain, filled in from reference TRBV7-2 and TRBJ2-1, reads GAGVSQSPSNKVTEKGKDVELRCDPISGHTALYWYRQSLGQGLEFLIYFQGNSAPDKSGLPSDRFSAERTGGSVSTLTIQRTQQEDSAVYLCASSTTAGAHNEQFFGPGTRLTVL.

The chain has TRBV27 and TRBJ2-1, with D unresolved. The CDR3 length is 13 residues. V shed 4 bases and J shed 5 bases, with 9 bases lying between them. Germline V CDR1 and CDR2: MNHEY, SMNVEV (reference sequence). CDR3 DNA: TGTGCCAGCAGTTCCACCTATAACAATGAGCAGTTCTTC. This encodes CASSSTYNNEQFF.

This clonotype was counted between two and nine times. Written as DNA, the CDR3 is TGTGCCAGCAGTGTCCCGGGAGGTAGCTACGAGCAGTACTTC. Amino acid sequence: CASSVPGGSYEQYF. The rearrangement joins TRBV2 to TRBJ2-7; 7 positions match TRBD2. The CDR3 runs to 14 residues. V was pared by 4 bases and J by 3 bases, with 6 bases of the junction left unmatched. Germline V CDR1 and CDR2: SNHLY, FYNNEI.

The genes are TRBV12-3 or TRBV12-4 and TRBJ1-3; D unresolved. CDR3 size: 14 residues. V lost 6 bases to trimming and J lost 0 bases, with 9 bases between them. CDR3 sequence: CASREPNSGNTIYF. CDR3 DNA: TGTGCCAGCAGAGAACCGAACTCTGGAAACACCATATATTTT.